Given below is one T cell receptor beta chain in context. The antigen is unknown. The sample comes from a study of blood T cells in healthy people across ages. Study-wide findings and caveats: Estimates of diversity drawn from one million T cells were considered underestimates. Reliance upon unsorted PBMCs precluded definitive naive versus antigen-experienced comparison.

Through a sample-barcoded 5' primer and a J-beta primer mix, a second PCR was run for roughly 6 to 11 cycles. Tagging of each cDNA molecule was performed by a template-switch adaptor with 12 random nucleotides. Via MiXCR, TCRdb re-called the 5' RACE reads, giving one row per CDR3 protein. This sample yields hundreds of thousands of distinct CDR3 sequences, of which 45% to 50% are seen a single time; 25% to 35% belongs to the top ten. There are 13 residues in the CDR3. Trimming cost V 8 bases and J 7 bases, with 15 bases left between them. CDR1 MDHEN and CDR2 SYDVKM come from the germline V gene. The draw of peripheral blood yielded ten milliliters from each donor.

Input material: blood. V is TRBV28 and J is TRBJ2-1, with a tentative D call TRBD2 (7 bases). The TCR was taken from a woman aged 55-70 years in good health. The CDR3 coding sequence is TGTGCCAGCCGGGGAGGGGGGGTTAATGAGCAGTTCTTC. Translating gives CASRGGGVNEQFF.